These 13 T cell receptor beta chains came from one sample sequenced in a study of CXCR3-negative and CXCR3-positive naive CD8 T cells. Study-level findings and limits: Hydrophobicity of TRB CDR3s was greater in CXCR3-positive naive cells than in CXCR3-negative naive cells.

These receptors are not linked to any known antigen. It was by 5' RACE with UMI labels that the TRB cDNA libraries were prepared. No DNA is given; TCRdb re-called the 5' RACE reads and lists each CDR3 protein once. The sample table sets out 90,000 to 150,000 distinct CDR3 sequences. The sequencing input was naive CXCR3+ CD8+ T cells from blood. Subset: CD45RO-CCR7+CD27+CD95- naive CD8+ T cells expressing CXCR3 (TNR3+). These receptors all stem from a human donor in good health. Some clones in this sample may be carry-over from other donors' samples.

V and J are TRBV11-3 and TRBJ2-2. From germline, CDR1 is SGHNT and CDR2 YENEEA. This CDR3 comprises 12 residues. CDR3 region: CASSFLTGELFF.

The J gene is TRBJ1-2, the V gene TRBV4-1; no DNA is available, so the TRBD1 call from TCRdb remains unchecked. Germline CDR1 and CDR2: MGHRA and YSYEKL. CDR3 size: 18 residues. The CDR3 here is CASSQFHPGAGANYGYTF.

The chain links TRBV29-1 to TRBJ2-7; TCRdb gives TRBD2 as the D gene, but with no DNA this cannot be confirmed. The CDR3 loop spans 15 amino acids. Per the germline V gene, CDR1 is SQVTM and CDR2 is ANQGSEA. The CDR3 loop reads CSVEYSGGGTYEQYF.

The chain uses TRBV28 and TRBJ1-2; TCRdb calls TRBD1, which cannot be checked without DNA. Germline CDR1 is MDHEN and CDR2 is SYDVKM. The CDR3 has 15 amino acids. Here the CDR3 reads CASSAAGPGHYGYTF.

The chain has TRBV4-1 and TRBJ2-7. This CDR3 spans 14 amino acids. Looked up from germline, CDR1 is MGHRA and CDR2 is YSYEKL. CDR3 protein: CASSLAYSGYEQYF.

The gene calls are TRBV12-3 or TRBV12-4 and TRBJ2-7; with no DNA, the TCRdb D assignment of TRBD1 cannot be verified. The CDR3 is 15 amino acids. The CDR3 is CASSLDRGYSYEQYF.

The chain employs TRBV7-3 and TRBJ2-3; the D call from TCRdb, TRBD1, cannot be confirmed without DNA. The CDR3 spans 15 residues. The germline gives CDR1 SGHTA, CDR2 FQGTGA. This chain's CDR3 is CASSQTGGSTDTQYF.

CDR3 residues: CSVPGDLEQFF. The chain uses TRBV29-1 and TRBJ2-1; lacking DNA, the TRBD1 call made by TCRdb goes unchecked. The CDR3 runs to 11 residues. Looked up from germline, CDR1 is SQVTM and CDR2 is ANQGSEA.

V gene TRBV19 combines with J gene TRBJ1-2. The CDR3 runs to 14 residues. Germline CDR1 reads LNHDA; CDR2 reads SQIVND (reference sequence). The CDR3 loop is CASSFGLRFHGYTF.

The chain combines TRBV28 with TRBJ2-1; as DNA is missing, the TRBD1 call by TCRdb cannot be tested. Germline V CDR1 and CDR2: MDHEN, SYDVKM. CDR3 length equals 15 residues. CDR3 protein: CASSKGASSYNEQFF.

This chain uses TRBV6-2 or TRBV6-3 with TRBJ1-6; the D gene TCRdb calls, TRBD1, cannot be checked with no DNA. The CDR3 consists of 17 residues. Germline CDR1 is MNHEY and CDR2 is SVGEGT. The CDR3 spells CASSYSRDVTGNSPLHF.

V usage is TRBV5-1 and J usage is TRBJ2-3. The germline gives CDR1 SGHRS, CDR2 YFSETQ. The CDR3 consists of 13 residues. This CDR3 reads CASSLENTDTQYF.

V usage is TRBV15 and J usage is TRBJ2-3; TCRdb outputs TRBD2, but without DNA this stays unchecked. The CDR3 totals 16 residues. Germline lookup yields CDR1 LNHNV and CDR2 YYDKDF (reference sequence). Here the CDR3 reads CATSRGSGGSTDTQYF.